These T cell receptor beta chains were read from a single sample in a study of high-grade serous ovarian cancer treatment subgroups. Clones were read by immunoSEQ multiplex PCR, and TCRdb kept only the in-frame ones, dropping some. The data hold 8,800 or so clones, with less than 80% observed a single time. The sample consisted of tumor tissue. Receptors originate from a human donor with high-grade serous ovarian cancer. Each CDR3 is given with its conserved first and last residue. The D gene is left open where the match is weak. Size is stated for part of the rows, as once, few or many counts, or as a class when the clone is expanded.

>TRBV7-3|TRBJ2-7|few|NA
CASSYSQRHEAVEQYF
TGTGCCAGCAGCTACTCCCAACGCCACGAGGCTGTCGAGCAGTACTTC
>TRBV5-4|TRBJ2-2|NA|NA
CASSYKSGPSGELFF
TGTGCCAGCAGCTACAAAAGCGGGCCCAGCGGGGAGCTGTTTTTT
>TRBV4-1|TRBJ2-2|NA|TRBD1
CASSLPKLRDRGLKANTGELFF
TGCGCCAGCAGCCTCCCAAAACTCCGGGACAGGGGGCTAAAAGCGAACACCGGGGAGCTGTTTTTT
>TRBV6-5|TRBJ1-5|NA|NA
CASRRDFSNQPQHF
TGTGCCAGCAGGCGGGATTTTTCTAATCAGCCCCAGCATTTT
>TRBV28|TRBJ2-3|NA|NA
CASSSVDSTDTQYF
TGTGCCAGCAGTTCAGTGGACAGCACAGATACGCAGTATTTT
>TRBV10-3|TRBJ2-2|NA|TRBD2
CAISTGGGGETGELFF
TGTGCCATCAGCACGGGAGGGGGGGGCGAAACCGGGGAGCTGTTTTTT
>TRBV7-2|TRBJ1-2|NA|NA
CASSLSYSPTNYGYTF
TGTGCCAGCAGCTTGTCGTACAGCCCCACTAACTATGGCTACACCTTC
>TRBV7-9|TRBJ2-4|NA|NA
CASSHGTVAKNIQYF
TGTGCCAGCAGTCATGGGACGGTTGCCAAAAACATTCAGTACTTC
>TRBV18|TRBJ2-7|once|NA
CASSPSGGREQYF
TGTGCCAGCTCACCATCAGGGGGGCGCGAGCAGTACTTC
>TRBV27|TRBJ2-7|NA|NA
CATRPTGSYEQYF
TGTGCCACCAGGCCCACAGGGTCCTACGAGCAGTACTTC
>TRBV2|TRBJ2-5|NA|TRBD2
CASSDQREGGVTQYF
TGTGCCAGCAGTGACCAGCGGGAGGGCGGAGTGACCCAGTACTTC
>TRBV2|TRBJ2-1|NA|TRBD2
CATALTSGMNEQFF
TGTGCCACCGCACTTACTAGCGGGATGAATGAGCAGTTCTTC
>TRBV19|TRBJ2-1|NA|TRBD2
CATTPSGSWNEQFF
TGTGCCACCACACCTAGCGGGAGCTGGAATGAGCAGTTCTTC
>TRBV4-2|TRBJ2-4|NA|NA
CASSQDLGAEYIQYF
TGTGCCAGCAGCCAAGATCTTGGGGCAGAGTACATTCAGTACTTC
>TRBV5-6|TRBJ2-1|NA|TRBD1
CASSRDSSYNEQFF
TGTGCCAGCAGCCGGGACAGCAGTTACAATGAGCAGTTCTTC
>TRBV27|TRBJ2-7|NA|NA
CASRRPGGHEQYF
TGTGCCAGCAGACGACCCGGGGGTCACGAGCAGTACTTC